The T cell receptor beta chain described here comes from a study of T cells in Graves' hyperthyroidism and ophthalmopathy. Points from the study as a whole: A 13 V-J model separated ophthalmopathy from stable hyperthyroidism.

Any symptoms of ophthalmopathy came after the first hyperthyroidism diagnosis, from which the blood sample dates. The PBMCs were sourced from fresh peripheral blood (about 10 ml). Ten or more counts support this clonotype. Its antigen is not known. The CDR3 is made up of 14 amino acids. Germline-derived CDR1 and CDR2 are DFQATT and SNEGSKA (reference sequence). Trimming cost V 5 bases and J 5 bases; bases outside gene matches: 8. Using RNA transcripts as the source, TCR beta CDR3 regions were amplified. First-round RT-PCR of the TCR CDR3 relied on the HTBI primer set. TCRdb reprocessed the multiplex PCR reads with MiXCR, giving one entry per CDR3 protein. The table shows some 250,000 distinct CDR3 sequences, with roughly 15% occurring only once.

The source is a woman aged 45 to 65 with Graves' hyperthyroidism that later progressed to Graves' ophthalmopathy. Sequencing used blood. The chain joins TRBV20-1 to TRBJ2-7; TRBD2 aligns across 11 bases. DNA of the CDR3: TGCAGTGCTCCCCCCGGGACTAGCGGAGACGAGCAGTACTTC. It encodes CSAPPGTSGDEQYF.